This T cell receptor beta chain was sequenced for a study of spatial heterogeneity in lung cancer. Every TCR cDNA molecule carried a tag that served as a unique molecular identifier. TCRdb fed the 5' RACE reads into MiXCR, producing one record per CDR3 protein. This table has about 75,000 distinct CDR3 sequences, 10% to 15% appearing once. This CDR3 region has 13 residues. J lost 7 bases, V lost 7 bases, and 5 bases had no gene match. Germline CDR1 is SEHNR and CDR2 is FQNEAQ (reference sequence). The time point: sample taken at primary tumor resection. The study sequenced unsorted whole RNA from tumor, nontumor lung or frozen PBMC. This clonotype came up many times.

The sample in question was PBMCs, obtained at surgery. The J gene is TRBJ2-1, the V gene TRBV7-9; 9 bases are a match to TRBD1. This receptor was identified in a male donor with early-stage non-small cell lung cancer. CDR3 bases: TGTGCCAGCACCCTAGGACAGGGGAATGAGCAGTTCTTC. This codes for CASTLGQGNEQFF.